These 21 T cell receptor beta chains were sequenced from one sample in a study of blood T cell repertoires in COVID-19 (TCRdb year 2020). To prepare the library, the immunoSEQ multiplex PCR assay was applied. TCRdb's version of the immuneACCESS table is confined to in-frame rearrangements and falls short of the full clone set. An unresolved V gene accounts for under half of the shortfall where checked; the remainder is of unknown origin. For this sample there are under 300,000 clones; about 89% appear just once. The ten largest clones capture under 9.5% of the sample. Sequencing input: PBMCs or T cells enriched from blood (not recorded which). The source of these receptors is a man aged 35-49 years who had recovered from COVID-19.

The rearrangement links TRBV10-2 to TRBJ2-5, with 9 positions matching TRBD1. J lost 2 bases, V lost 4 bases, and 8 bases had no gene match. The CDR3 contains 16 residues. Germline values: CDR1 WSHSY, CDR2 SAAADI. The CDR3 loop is CASSGVQGARQETQYF. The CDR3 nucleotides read TGCGCCAGCAGTGGGGTACAGGGGGCTCGGCAAGAGACCCAGTACTTC.

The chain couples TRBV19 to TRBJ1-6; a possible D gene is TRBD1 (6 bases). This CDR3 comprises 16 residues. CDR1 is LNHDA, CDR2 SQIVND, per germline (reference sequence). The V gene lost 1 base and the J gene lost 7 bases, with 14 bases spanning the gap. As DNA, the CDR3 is TGTGCCAGTAGTATAGCCCCGAGACAGGCGAATTCACCCCTCCACTTT. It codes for CASSIAPRQANSPLHF.

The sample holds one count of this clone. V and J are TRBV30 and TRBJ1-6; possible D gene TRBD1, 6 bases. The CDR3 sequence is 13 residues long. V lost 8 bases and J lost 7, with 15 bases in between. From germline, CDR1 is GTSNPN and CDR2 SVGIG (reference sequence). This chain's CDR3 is CARTTGPNSPLHF. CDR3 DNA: TGTGCCCGAACGACAGGCCCCAATTCACCCCTCCACTTT.

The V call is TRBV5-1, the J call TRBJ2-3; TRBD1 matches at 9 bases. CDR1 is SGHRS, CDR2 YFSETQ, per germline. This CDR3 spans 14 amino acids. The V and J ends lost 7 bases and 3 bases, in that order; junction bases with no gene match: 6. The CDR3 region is CASGWTGETDTQYF. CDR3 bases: TGCGCCAGCGGCTGGACAGGGGAAACAGATACGCAGTATTTT.

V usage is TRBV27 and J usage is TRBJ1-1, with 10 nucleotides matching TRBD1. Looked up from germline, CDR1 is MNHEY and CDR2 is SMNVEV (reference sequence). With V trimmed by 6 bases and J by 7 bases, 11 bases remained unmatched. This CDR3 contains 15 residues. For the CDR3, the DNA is TGTGCCAGCAGACACAACCGGGACAGGGGCCTTGAAGCTTTCTTT. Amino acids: CASRHNRDRGLEAFF.

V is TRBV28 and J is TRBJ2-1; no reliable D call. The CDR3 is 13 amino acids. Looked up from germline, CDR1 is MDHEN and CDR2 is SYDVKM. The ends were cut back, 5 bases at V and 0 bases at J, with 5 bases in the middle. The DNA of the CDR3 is TGTGCCAGCAGTCCTCCCTCCTACAATGAGCAGTTCTTC. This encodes CASSPPSYNEQFF.

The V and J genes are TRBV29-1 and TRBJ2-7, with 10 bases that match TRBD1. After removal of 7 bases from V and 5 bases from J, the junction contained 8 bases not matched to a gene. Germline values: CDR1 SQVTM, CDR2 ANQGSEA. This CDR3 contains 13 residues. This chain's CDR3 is CSAHRQGADEQYF. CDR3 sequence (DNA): TGCAGCGCCCACCGACAGGGGGCGGACGAGCAGTACTTC.

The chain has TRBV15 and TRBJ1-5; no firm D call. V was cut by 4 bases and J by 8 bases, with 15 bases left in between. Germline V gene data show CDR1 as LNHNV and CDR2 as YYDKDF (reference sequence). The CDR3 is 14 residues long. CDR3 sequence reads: CATSTGSGMEPQHF. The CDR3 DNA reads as TGTGCCACCAGCACTGGTTCGGGGATGGAGCCCCAGCATTTT.

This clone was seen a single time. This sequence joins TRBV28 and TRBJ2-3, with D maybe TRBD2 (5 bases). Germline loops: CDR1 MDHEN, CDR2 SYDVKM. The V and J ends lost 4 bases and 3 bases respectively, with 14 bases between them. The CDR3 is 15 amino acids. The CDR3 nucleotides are TGTGCCAGCAGTTCGGCGGGTGAAGGAACAGATACGCAGTATTTT. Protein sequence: CASSSAGEGTDTQYF.

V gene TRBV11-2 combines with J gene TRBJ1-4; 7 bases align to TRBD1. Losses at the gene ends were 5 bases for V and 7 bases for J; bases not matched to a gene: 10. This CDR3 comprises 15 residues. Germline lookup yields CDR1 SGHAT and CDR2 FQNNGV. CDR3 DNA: TGTGCCAGCAGCAAACAGGGGTTTCTTGGTGAAAAACTGTTTTTT. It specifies CASSKQGFLGEKLFF. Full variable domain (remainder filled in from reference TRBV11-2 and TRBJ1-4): EAGVAQSPRYKIIEKRQSVAFWCNPISGHATLYWYQQILGQGPKLLIQFQNNGVVDDSQLPKDRFSAERLKGVDSTLKIQPAKLEDSAVYLCASSKQGFLGEKLFFGSGTQLSVL.

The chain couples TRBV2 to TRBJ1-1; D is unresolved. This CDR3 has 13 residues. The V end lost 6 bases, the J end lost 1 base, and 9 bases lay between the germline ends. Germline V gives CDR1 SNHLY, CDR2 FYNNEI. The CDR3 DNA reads TGTGCCAGCAGAGATACAGAGAACACTGAAGCTTTCTTT. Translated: CASRDTENTEAFF.

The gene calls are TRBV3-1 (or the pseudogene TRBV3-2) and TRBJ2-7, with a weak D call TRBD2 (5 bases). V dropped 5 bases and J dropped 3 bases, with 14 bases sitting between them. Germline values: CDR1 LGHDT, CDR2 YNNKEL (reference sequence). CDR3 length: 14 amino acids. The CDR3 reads CASSTGGLFYEQYF. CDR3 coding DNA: TGTGCCAGCAGCACGGGCGGACTCTTCTACGAGCAGTACTTC.

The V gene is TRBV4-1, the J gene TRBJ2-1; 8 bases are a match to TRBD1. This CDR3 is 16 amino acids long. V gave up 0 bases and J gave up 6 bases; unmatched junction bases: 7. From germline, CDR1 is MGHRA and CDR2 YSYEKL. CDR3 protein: CASSQDQGTGGNEQFF. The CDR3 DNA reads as TGCGCCAGCAGCCAAGATCAGGGTACAGGGGGCAATGAGCAGTTCTTC.

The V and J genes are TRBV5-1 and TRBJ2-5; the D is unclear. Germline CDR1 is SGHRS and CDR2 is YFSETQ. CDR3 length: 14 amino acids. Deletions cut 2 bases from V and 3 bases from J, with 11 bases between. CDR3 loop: CASSLYQHKETQYF. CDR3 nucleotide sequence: TGCGCCAGCAGCTTATACCAACACAAAGAGACCCAGTACTTC. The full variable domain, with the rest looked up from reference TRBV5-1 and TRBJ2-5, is KAGVTQTPRYLIKTRGQQVTLSCSPISGHRSVSWYQQTPGQGLQFLFEYFSETQRNKGNFPGRFSGRQFSNSRSEMNVSTLELGDSALYLCASSLYQHKETQYFGPGTRLLVL.

The DNA for the CDR3 is TGTGCTAGTGGTTTGGTAAGGGGTAGCGGGGGGCACGACAATGAGCAGTTCTTC. This translates into CASGLVRGSGGHDNEQFF. The chain combines TRBV12-5 with TRBJ2-1; TRBD2 matches 10 bases. V was pared by 0 bases and J by 5 bases, with 10 bases of the junction left unmatched. CDR1 is LGHNT and CDR2 is FRNRAP in the germline V gene. This CDR3 has 18 residues.

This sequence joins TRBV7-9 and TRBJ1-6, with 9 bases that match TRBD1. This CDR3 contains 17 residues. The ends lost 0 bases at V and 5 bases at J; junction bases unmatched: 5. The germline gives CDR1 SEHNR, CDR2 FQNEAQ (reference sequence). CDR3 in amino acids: CASSLAGTGRDNSPLHF. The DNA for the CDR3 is TGTGCCAGCAGCTTAGCCGGGACAGGGCGCGATAATTCACCCCTCCACTTT. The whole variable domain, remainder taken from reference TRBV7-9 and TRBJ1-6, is DTGVSQNPRHKITKRGQNVTFRCDPISEHNRLYWYRQTLGQGPEFLTYFQNEAQLEKSRLLSDRFSAERPKGSFSTLEIQRTEQGDSAMYLCASSLAGTGRDNSPLHFGNGTRLTVT.

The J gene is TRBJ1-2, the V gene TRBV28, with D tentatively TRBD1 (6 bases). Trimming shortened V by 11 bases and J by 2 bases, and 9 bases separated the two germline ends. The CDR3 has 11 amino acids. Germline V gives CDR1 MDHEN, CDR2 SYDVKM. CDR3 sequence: CAGGGNYGYTF. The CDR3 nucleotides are TGTGCCGGGGGGGGCAACTATGGCTACACCTTC.

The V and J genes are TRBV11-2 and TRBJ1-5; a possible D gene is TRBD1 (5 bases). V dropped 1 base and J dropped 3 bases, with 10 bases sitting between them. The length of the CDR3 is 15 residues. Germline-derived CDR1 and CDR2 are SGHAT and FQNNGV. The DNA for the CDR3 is TGTGCCAGCAGCTTAGTTGCAGGGTTCAATCAGCCCCAGCATTTT. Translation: CASSLVAGFNQPQHF.

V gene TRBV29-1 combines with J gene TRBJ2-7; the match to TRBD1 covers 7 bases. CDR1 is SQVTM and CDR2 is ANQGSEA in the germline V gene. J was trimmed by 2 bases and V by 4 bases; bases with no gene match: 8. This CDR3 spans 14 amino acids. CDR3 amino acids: CSVGGGQAAYEQYF. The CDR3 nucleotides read TGCAGCGTTGGGGGCGGACAGGCGGCCTACGAGCAGTACTTC.

The CDR3 is CASWLGQEGQPQHF. The CDR3 coding sequence is TGTGCCAGCTGGCTTGGACAGGAAGGTCAGCCCCAGCATTTT. The V and J genes are TRBV5-5 and TRBJ1-5, with 7 bases identical to TRBD1. Per the germline V gene, CDR1 is SGHKS and CDR2 is YYEKEE (reference sequence). Trimming took 7 bases from V and 6 from J; bases not matched to a gene: 10. CDR3 length: 14 amino acids.

The CDR3 bases are TGCGCCAGCAGCCCCATGGGGGGAAAGCTAGATCAGCCCCAGCATTTT. Translating gives CASSPMGGKLDQPQHF. The chain recombines TRBV4-1 with TRBJ1-5; possibly TRBD1 for D (5 bases). The V gene lost 4 bases and the J gene lost 5 bases, with 18 bases spanning the gap. Germline values: CDR1 MGHRA, CDR2 YSYEKL. The CDR3 contains 16 residues.